The 22 T cell receptor beta chains below all came from one sample that was sequenced in a study of cytomegalovirus exposure and HLA in healthy donors. The primer mix had 60 Vbeta and 13 Jbeta primers. Some clones are missing from TCRdb's copy, which holds only in-frame ones; the method was immunoSEQ multiplex PCR. The table includes approximately 54,000 clones, 82% detected once. The sample taken for sequencing was PBMCs. Receptor source: a woman between 18 and 29 years old in good health and CMV-seronegative.

J is TRBJ1-2 and V is TRBV30, with 7 bases matching TRBD1. The germline V gene encodes CDR1 GTSNPN and CDR2 SVGIG (reference sequence). CDR3 length equals 13 residues. J was trimmed by 4 bases and V by 7 bases; bases with no gene match: 9. The CDR3: CASQGQKIYGYTF. As DNA, the CDR3 is TGTGCCTCTCAGGGACAGAAGATCTATGGCTACACCTTC.

This chain uses TRBV28 with TRBJ1-1; TRBD1 might be the D (5 bases). The CDR3 spans 13 residues. From germline, CDR1 is MDHEN and CDR2 SYDVKM. DNA for the CDR3: TGTGCGGGTCGGGGGGACGGGAACACTGAAGCTTTCTTT. This gives the protein CAGRGDGNTEAFF.

This chain uses TRBV27 with TRBJ2-5; D might be TRBD1 (6 bases). Germline V lookup: CDR1 MNHEY, CDR2 SMNVEV (reference sequence). This CDR3 comprises 13 residues. V was shortened by 6 bases and J by 1 base, with 9 bases between the two germline ends. The CDR3 protein is CASRGDIQETQYF. The CDR3 bases are TGTGCCAGCAGAGGGGACATCCAAGAGACCCAGTACTTC.

The chain links TRBV18 to TRBJ2-1; TRBD2 agrees at 13 bases. This CDR3 comprises 16 residues. Germline V gene lookup returns CDR1 KGHSH and CDR2 LQKENI. V trimming: 3 bases; J trimming: 5 bases; junction bases outside the gene matches: 4. The CDR3 is CASSPLGLAGDNEQFF. CDR3 DNA: TGTGCCAGCTCACCCCTCGGACTAGCGGGAGACAATGAGCAGTTCTTC.

V and J are TRBV27 and TRBJ2-7, with 9 bases lining up with TRBD1. Unmatched junction bases numbered 7, after V lost 4 bases and J lost 3 bases. The germline gives CDR1 MNHEY, CDR2 SMNVEV (reference sequence). CDR3 length equals 15 residues. CDR3 protein: CASSSPGTGIYEQYF. CDR3 nucleotides: TGTGCCAGCAGTTCCCCCGGGACAGGGATCTACGAGCAGTACTTC.

The chain has TRBV9 and TRBJ2-1; 12 bases line up with TRBD2. The CDR3 is 15 residues long. J was trimmed by 9 bases and V by 4 bases; bases with no gene match: 8. Germline-derived CDR1 and CDR2 are SGDLS and YYNGEE. The CDR3 region is CASSPTLAGGGEQFF. CDR3 nucleotide sequence: TGTGCCAGCAGCCCAACACTAGCGGGGGGAGGTGAGCAGTTCTTC.

The chain uses TRBV9 and TRBJ2-2, with 13 nucleotides matching TRBD2. V gave up 3 bases and J gave up 4 bases; unmatched junction bases: 6. The length of the CDR3 is 17 residues. The germline V gene encodes CDR1 SGDLS and CDR2 YYNGEE. DNA of the CDR3: TGTGCCAGCAGCGCCTCCGGACTAGCGGGAGTCACCGGGGAGCTGTTTTTT. It is translated as CASSASGLAGVTGELFF. The full variable domain, with the rest looked up from reference TRBV9 and TRBJ2-2, is DSGVTQTPKHLITATGQRVTLRCSPRSGDLSVYWYQQSLDQGLQFLIQYYNGEERAKGNILERFSAQQFPDLHSELNLSSLELGDSALYFCASSASGLAGVTGELFFGEGSRLTVL.

This sequence joins TRBV5-1 and TRBJ2-7, with TRBD1 matching over 8 bases. The germline V gene has CDR1 SGHRS and CDR2 YFSETQ. The CDR3 sequence is 15 residues long. After removal of 3 bases from V and 1 base from J, the junction contained 6 bases not matched to a gene. CDR3 region: CASSSRQGSSYEQYF. CDR3 nucleotide sequence: TGCGCCAGCAGCTCTCGACAGGGGTCGTCCTACGAGCAGTACTTC.

V and J are TRBV19 and TRBJ1-4, with 7 nucleotides matching TRBD1. V lost 4 bases and J lost 5; bases outside the gene matches: 4. The CDR3 covers 14 residues. The V gene's germline CDR1 is LNHDA and CDR2 SQIVND (reference sequence). The CDR3 coding sequence is TGTGCCAGTAGTACGGGACAGAGCAATGAAAAACTGTTTTTT. It encodes CASSTGQSNEKLFF.

This chain joins TRBV6-5 and TRBJ2-1; possible D gene TRBD2, 6 bases. Germline CDR1 MNHEY, CDR2 SVGAGI. This CDR3 comprises 13 residues. The V end was cut by 7 bases, the J end by 8 bases, with 15 bases between. CDR3 sequence reads: CASTRPGGYEQFF. CDR3 nucleotide sequence: TGTGCCAGCACCCGCCCCGGGGGATATGAGCAGTTCTTC.

The rearrangement joins TRBV4-1 to TRBJ2-1; TRBD1 matches 8 bases. The CDR3 is 20 amino acids. From germline, CDR1 is MGHRA and CDR2 YSYEKL. With 0 bases clipped from V and 2 bases from J, the junction kept 15 bases outside the gene matches. The CDR3 bases are TGCGCCAGCAGCCAAGATATTGGACAGGGATCACGGTGGACCTACAATGAGCAGTTCTTC. Translation: CASSQDIGQGSRWTYNEQFF.

The chain carries TRBV19 and TRBJ2-7; 12 bases are a match to TRBD2. CDR3 size: 15 residues. V dropped 4 bases and J dropped 5; count of bases not matched to a gene: 6. Germline values: CDR1 LNHDA, CDR2 SQIVND (reference sequence). This chain's CDR3 is CASSKALAGGDEQYF. CDR3 in DNA: TGTGCCAGTAGTAAAGCACTAGCGGGAGGCGACGAGCAGTACTTC.

There are a few counts of this clone. V is TRBV28 and J is TRBJ1-5; unclear D gene. The length of the CDR3 is 11 residues. CDR1 is MDHEN and CDR2 is SYDVKM in the germline V gene. V gave up 6 bases and J gave up 10 bases, with 10 bases separating them. The CDR3 coding sequence is TGTGCCAGCAGCCAAGAGGGCCCCCAGCATTTT. It specifies CASSQEGPQHF.

The chain has TRBV7-8 and TRBJ1-3, with 7 bases matching TRBD1. CDR3 size: 16 residues. Per germline, CDR1 SGHVS and CDR2 FQNEAQ. J gave up 1 base and V 5 bases, and 8 bases lay outside the gene matches. CDR3 in amino acids: CASSVGTVSSGNTIYF. CDR3 sequence (DNA): TGTGCCAGCAGCGTCGGGACAGTTTCTTCTGGAAACACCATATATTTT.

The chain has TRBV28 and TRBJ2-1; the D gene is possibly TRBD2 (5 bases). Trimming shortened V by 10 bases and J by 0 bases, and 13 bases separated the two germline ends. The CDR3 contains 14 residues. CDR1 MDHEN and CDR2 SYDVKM come from the germline V gene. The CDR3 reads CATERFSSYNEQFF. Written as DNA, the CDR3 is TGTGCCACTGAGCGGTTTAGCTCCTACAATGAGCAGTTCTTC. Full variable domain (remainder filled in from reference TRBV28 and TRBJ2-1): DVKVTQSSRYLVKRTGEKVFLECVQDMDHENMFWYRQDPGLGLRLIYFSYDVKMKEKGDIPEGYSVSREKKERFSLILESASTNQTSMYLCATERFSSYNEQFFGPGTRLTVL.

V gene TRBV7-3 combines with J gene TRBJ2-1; 15 bases line up with TRBD2. V dropped 5 bases and J dropped 6; count of bases not matched to a gene: 8. The CDR3 length is 17 residues. Germline assignment: CDR1 SGHTA and CDR2 FQGTGA. CDR3 DNA: TGTGCCAGCAGCCCGCAACCGGGACTAGCGGGAGGCAATGAGCAGTTCTTC. Amino acids: CASSPQPGLAGGNEQFF.

The V gene is TRBV19, the J gene TRBJ2-7, with 9 bases fitting TRBD1. V shed 9 bases and J 3 bases; nucleotides not matched to a gene: 12. This CDR3 region has 15 residues. The germline gives CDR1 LNHDA, CDR2 SQIVND (reference sequence). CDR3 residues: CASTISGQGSYEQYF. CDR3 sequence (DNA): TGTGCCAGCACTATTTCGGGACAGGGTAGCTACGAGCAGTACTTC.

J is TRBJ2-3 and V is TRBV7-3; perhaps TRBD2 as D (5 bases). Germline-derived CDR1 and CDR2 are SGHTA and FQGTGA. The V and J ends lost 6 bases and 2 bases respectively, with 9 bases between them. There are 13 residues in the CDR3. The CDR3 nucleotides are TGTGCCAGCAGTACTAGTCCCACAGATACGCAGTATTTT. Amino acid sequence: CASSTSPTDTQYF.

The table lists this clone with a count of one. The J gene is TRBJ2-4, the V gene TRBV7-8, with 8 bases fitting TRBD2. With 5 bases clipped from V and 0 bases from J, the junction kept 6 bases outside the gene matches. In germline, CDR1 is SGHVS, CDR2 FQNEAQ. This CDR3 region has 16 residues. Here the CDR3 reads CASSPGRGGAKNIQYF. CDR3 DNA: TGTGCCAGCAGCCCTGGACGGGGGGGAGCCAAAAACATTCAGTACTTC.

V is TRBV30 and J is TRBJ2-5; TRBD1 matches at 7 bases. V trimming: 8 bases; J trimming: 3 bases; junction bases outside the gene matches: 6. CDR3 length equals 12 residues. The germline gives CDR1 GTSNPN, CDR2 SVGIG (reference sequence). CDR3 in amino acids: CARWDSKETQYF. In DNA form, the CDR3 reads TGTGCCCGCTGGGACAGCAAAGAGACCCAGTACTTC.

The chain carries TRBV27 and TRBJ2-7; 7 bases map to TRBD1. In germline, CDR1 is MNHEY, CDR2 SMNVEV (reference sequence). This CDR3 is 14 amino acids long. V gave up 8 bases and J gave up 7 bases; unmatched junction bases: 14. CDR3 sequence reads: CASQGTANLREQYF. The CDR3 DNA sequence: TGTGCCAGCCAGGGGACAGCAAACCTACGTGAGCAGTACTTC.

V is TRBV21-1 and J is TRBJ1-5; the table's D gene call, TRBD1, was not cross checked with the DNA. TRBV21-1 is a documented pseudogene. This CDR3 is built from 18 residues. CDR3 sequence (DNA): TGTGCCAGCAGCAAACTAGCCAAGGACAGGGACTTCCATCAGCCCCAGCATTTT. This codes for CASSKLAKDRDFHQPQHF.